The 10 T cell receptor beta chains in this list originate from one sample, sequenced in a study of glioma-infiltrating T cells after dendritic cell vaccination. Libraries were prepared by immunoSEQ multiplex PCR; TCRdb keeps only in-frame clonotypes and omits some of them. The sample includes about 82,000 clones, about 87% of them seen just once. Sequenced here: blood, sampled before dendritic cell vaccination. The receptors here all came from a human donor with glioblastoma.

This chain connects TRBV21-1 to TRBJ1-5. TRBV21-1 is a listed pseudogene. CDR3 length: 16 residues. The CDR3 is CASSKERQIRGQPQHF. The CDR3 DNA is TGTGCCAGCAGCAAAGAGCGGCAGATTCGCGGGCAGCCCCAGCATTTT.

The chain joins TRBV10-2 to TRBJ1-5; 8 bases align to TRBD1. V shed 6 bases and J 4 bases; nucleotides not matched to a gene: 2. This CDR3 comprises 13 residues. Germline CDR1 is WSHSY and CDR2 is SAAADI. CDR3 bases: TGCGCCAGCAGCCGGACAGGGAATCAGCCCCAGCATTTT. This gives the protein CASSRTGNQPQHF.

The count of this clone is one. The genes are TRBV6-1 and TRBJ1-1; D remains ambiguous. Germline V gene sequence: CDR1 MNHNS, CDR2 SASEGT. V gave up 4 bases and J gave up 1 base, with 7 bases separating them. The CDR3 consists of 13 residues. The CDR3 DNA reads TGTGCCAGCAGTGGAAGAGAGAACACTGAAGCTTTCTTT. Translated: CASSGRENTEAFF.

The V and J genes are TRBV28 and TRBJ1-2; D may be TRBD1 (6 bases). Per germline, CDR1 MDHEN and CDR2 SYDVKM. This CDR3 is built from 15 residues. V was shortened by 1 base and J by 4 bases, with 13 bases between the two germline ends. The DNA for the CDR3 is TGTGCCAGCAGTTTATTACAGGGCAGGACCTATGGCTACACCTTC. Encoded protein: CASSLLQGRTYGYTF.

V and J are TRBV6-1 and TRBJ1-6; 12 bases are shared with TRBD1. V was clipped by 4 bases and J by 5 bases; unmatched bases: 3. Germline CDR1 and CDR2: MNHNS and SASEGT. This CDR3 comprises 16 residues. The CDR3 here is CASSGGTGGNNSPLHF. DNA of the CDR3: TGTGCCAGCAGTGGGGGGACAGGGGGCAATAATTCACCCCTCCACTTT.

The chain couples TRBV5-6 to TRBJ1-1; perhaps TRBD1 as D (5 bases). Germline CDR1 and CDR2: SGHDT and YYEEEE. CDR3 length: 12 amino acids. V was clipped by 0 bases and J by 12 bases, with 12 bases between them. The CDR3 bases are TGTGCCAGCAGCTTGGTTGATGGGGGGACTTTCTTT. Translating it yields CASSLVDGGTFF. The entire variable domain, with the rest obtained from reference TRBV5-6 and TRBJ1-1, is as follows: DAGVTQSPTHLIKTRGQQVTLRCSPKSGHDTVSWYQQALGQGPQFIFQYYEEEERQRGNFPDRFSGHQFPNYSSELNVNALLLGDSALYLCASSLVDGGTFFGQGTRLTVV.

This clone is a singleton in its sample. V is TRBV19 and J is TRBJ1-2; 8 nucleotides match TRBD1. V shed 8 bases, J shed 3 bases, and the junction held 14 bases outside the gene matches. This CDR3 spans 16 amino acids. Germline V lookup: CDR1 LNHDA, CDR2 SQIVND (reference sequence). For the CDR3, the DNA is TGTGCCAGTTGCCCAGGACAGGGAGGCCGCTACTATGGCTACACCTTC. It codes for CASCPGQGGRYYGYTF.

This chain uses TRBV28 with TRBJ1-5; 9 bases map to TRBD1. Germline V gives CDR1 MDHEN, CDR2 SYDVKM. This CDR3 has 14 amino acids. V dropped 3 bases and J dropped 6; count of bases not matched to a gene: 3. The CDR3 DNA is TGTGCCAGCAGTTTGGGACAGGGTAGTCAGCCCCAGCATTTT. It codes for CASSLGQGSQPQHF.

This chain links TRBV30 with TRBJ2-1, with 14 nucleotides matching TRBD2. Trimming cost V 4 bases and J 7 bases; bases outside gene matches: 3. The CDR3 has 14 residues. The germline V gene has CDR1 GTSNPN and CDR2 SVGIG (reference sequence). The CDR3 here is CAWTGTSGRNEQFF. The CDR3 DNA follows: TGTGCCTGGACCGGGACTAGCGGGAGAAATGAGCAGTTCTTC. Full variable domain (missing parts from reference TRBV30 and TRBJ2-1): SQTIHQWPATLVQPVGSPLSLECTVEGTSNPNLYWYRQAAGRGLQLLFYSVGIGQISSEVPQNLSASRPQDRQFILSSKKLLLSDSGFYLCAWTGTSGRNEQFFGPGTRLTVL.

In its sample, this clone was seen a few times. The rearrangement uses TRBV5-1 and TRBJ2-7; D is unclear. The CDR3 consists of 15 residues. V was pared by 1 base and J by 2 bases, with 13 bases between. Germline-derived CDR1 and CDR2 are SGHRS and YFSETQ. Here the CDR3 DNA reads TGCGCCAGCAGCTTGAGGCAGGAACCAACCTACGAGCAGTACTTC. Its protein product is CASSLRQEPTYEQYF.